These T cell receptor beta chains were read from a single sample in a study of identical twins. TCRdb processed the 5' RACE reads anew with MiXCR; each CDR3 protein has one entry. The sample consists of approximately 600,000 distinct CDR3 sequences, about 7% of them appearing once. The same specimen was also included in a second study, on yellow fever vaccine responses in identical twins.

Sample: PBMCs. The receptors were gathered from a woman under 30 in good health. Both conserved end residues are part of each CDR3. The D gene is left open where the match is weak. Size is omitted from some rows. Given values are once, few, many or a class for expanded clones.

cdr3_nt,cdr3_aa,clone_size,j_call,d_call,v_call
TGTGCCAGCAGCTTAGTTCCGGGGGGTCTCTACAATGAGCAGTTCTTC,CASSLVPGGLYNEQFF,few,TRBJ2-1,TRBD2,TRBV7-7
TGTGCCACCAGCAGAGAAAGACTAGCGGGATACGAGCAGTACTTC,CATSRERLAGYEQYF,few,TRBJ2-7,TRBD2,TRBV15
TGTGCCATCAGTGAGTCACCAACAGGGAGCACGATCCAAGAGACCCAGTACTTC,CAISESPTGSTIQETQYF,NA,TRBJ2-5,NA,TRBV10-3
TGTGCTAGTGGCAACTGGGCCCTCAATATCTTC,CASGNWALNIF,once,TRBJ2-7,NA,TRBV12-5
TGCAGTGCTAGAGAATCTGGAGGACCCTACAATGAGCAGTTCTTC,CSARESGGPYNEQFF,NA,TRBJ2-1,NA,TRBV20-1
TGTGCCAGCAGTTACGGGCTAGTGGGGAATGAGCAGTTCTTC,CASSYGLVGNEQFF,many,TRBJ2-1,NA,TRBV6-5
TGCAGTGCTAGTCCCGGTTACACCTTC,CSASPGYTF,few,TRBJ1-2,NA,TRBV20-1
TGCAGTGCTGGTGGGACTAGCTTCTATGAGCAGTTCTTC,CSAGGTSFYEQFF,many,TRBJ2-1,TRBD2,TRBV20-1
TGTGCCAGCAGTTTTGAGGGCGGGAGAGCGAATGAGCAGTTCTTC,CASSFEGGRANEQFF,few,TRBJ2-1,TRBD2,TRBV12-3/TRBV12-4
TGCGCCAGCAGCTTGGCTCCGTTTCTAGCGGGAGGGCTTGAGACCCAGTACTTC,CASSLAPFLAGGLETQYF,few,TRBJ2-5,TRBD2,TRBV5-1
TGTGCCACCCGGACACGGCGGTACCCTTCGAACACCGGGGAGCTGTTTTTT,CATRTRRYPSNTGELFF,NA,TRBJ2-2,NA,TRBV11-2
TGTGCCAGCAGCCAAGATCAGAGGGGGAGGCCGGGAAACATTCAGTACTTC,CASSQDQRGRPGNIQYF,few,TRBJ2-4,NA,TRBV4-2
TGCGCCAGCAGCACGACCGGGACGAACACTGAAGCTTTCTTT,CASSTTGTNTEAFF,few,TRBJ1-1,NA,TRBV5-1
TGTGCCACCAGCAGTGCGGCTAGCCCCCTCTTTGAGCAGTTCTTC,CATSSAASPLFEQFF,many,TRBJ2-1,NA,TRBV15
TGCAGTGCTAGACAAGGGAATGGCTACACCTTC,CSARQGNGYTF,few,TRBJ1-2,NA,TRBV20-1
TGTGCCAGCAGCGGAGGGGCAGGGGGTCAAGAGACCCAGTACTTC,CASSGGAGGQETQYF,NA,TRBJ2-5,NA,TRBV5-5
TGTGCCAGCAGCCTCGACACAGGGGTGGGTACGCAGTATTTT,CASSLDTGVGTQYF,few,TRBJ2-3,TRBD1,TRBV11-2
TGTGCCAGCAGGACGGACAGGGGAGATCGCTATGGCTACACCTTC,CASRTDRGDRYGYTF,few,TRBJ1-2,TRBD1,TRBV12-3/TRBV12-4
TGTGCCAGCAGCAGCCTGGCTCTAGCGGGAGGAGAGACCCAGTACTTC,CASSSLALAGGETQYF,few,TRBJ2-5,TRBD2,TRBV6-1
TGTGCCAGCAGCCCGGGGTGGGGGCTCGGCACTGAAGCTTTCTTT,CASSPGWGLGTEAFF,few,TRBJ1-1,NA,TRBV3-1
TGTGCCAGCAGCTTACTGGGGGGCCGCTATGGCTACACCTTC,CASSLLGGRYGYTF,NA,TRBJ1-2,NA,TRBV7-8
TGTGCCAGCAAGTTTTGGGGGTACGATGAGCAGTTCTTC,CASKFWGYDEQFF,NA,TRBJ2-1,NA,TRBV12-3/TRBV12-4
TGTGCCAGCAGTGGTCTCCGAACTAGCGGGAGTGTAGGGCAAGAGACCCAGTACTTC,CASSGLRTSGSVGQETQYF,many,TRBJ2-5,TRBD2,TRBV2
TGTGCCAGCAGTTTCGGACTAGCGGGAGTCGAGCAGTACTTC,CASSFGLAGVEQYF,many,TRBJ2-7,TRBD2,TRBV12-3/TRBV12-4
TGTGCCATCAGCGGGCAGGGGCGGGGCACAGATACGCAGTATTTT,CAISGQGRGTDTQYF,many,TRBJ2-3,NA,TRBV10-3
TGTGCCAGCAGCTTAGATACAGGTTTCAGGGAGACCCAGTACTTC,CASSLDTGFRETQYF,NA,TRBJ2-5,NA,TRBV11-2
TGTGCCAGCAGCCCTGAACCTTATAGCAATCAGCCCCAGCATTTT,CASSPEPYSNQPQHF,few,TRBJ1-5,NA,TRBV7-2
TGCGCCAGCAGCCAAGGGAGGACAAACCCCGTTACCCAGTACTTC,CASSQGRTNPVTQYF,few,TRBJ2-5,NA,TRBV4-1
TGTGCCAGCGGGGGGGGCTACGAGCAGTACTTC,CASGGGYEQYF,NA,TRBJ2-7,TRBD2,TRBV9
TGTGCCAGCAGCTTAATCACTCGAGCGGGAACCCAAGAGACCCAGTACTTC,CASSLITRAGTQETQYF,many,TRBJ2-5,TRBD2,TRBV7-9
TGTGCCAGCAGTTTACGGATCTCTGGGGCCAACGTCCTGACTTTC,CASSLRISGANVLTF,many,TRBJ2-6,NA,TRBV12-3/TRBV12-4
TGTGCCATCAGTGAAACCTTCTTAGATAGCGAGGGCTACGAGCAGTACTTC,CAISETFLDSEGYEQYF,NA,TRBJ2-7,NA,TRBV10-3